Listed here are 16 T cell receptor beta chains from one sample, sequenced in a study of T-cell memory formation after mild COVID-19. TCRdb independently ran MiXCR on the 5' RACE reads; one entry per CDR3 protein. Here the sample spans fewer than 250,000 distinct CDR3 sequences, 25% to 35% being singletons. The sample taken for sequencing was PBMCs or a T cell subset sorted from them (not recorded which). These receptor sequences come from an adult woman who had mild COVID-19 (a few samples of this study predate the infection). Cell type and time point are not known.

CDR3 region: CASSPRQGGRGGYTF. Written as DNA, the CDR3 is TGTGCCAGCAGCCCCCGACAGGGAGGACGCGGAGGCTACACCTTC. The chain couples TRBV7-3 to TRBJ1-2, with 7 nucleotides matching TRBD1. V shed 5 bases, J shed 8 bases, and the junction held 14 bases outside the gene matches. The CDR3 length is 15 residues. CDR1 is SGHTA, CDR2 FQGTGA, per germline.

This clonotype was observed a handful of times. The chain uses TRBV9 and TRBJ2-1, with 10 bases matching TRBD2. The CDR3 totals 13 residues. With 4 bases clipped from V and 9 bases from J, the junction kept 4 bases outside the gene matches. CDR1 and CDR2 from the germline V gene are SGDLS and YYNGEE. This CDR3 reads CASSKTSGFEQFF. The CDR3 DNA sequence: TGTGCCAGCAGCAAGACTAGCGGGTTTGAGCAGTTCTTC. Full variable domain (outside the CDR3, taken from reference TRBV9 and TRBJ2-1): DSGVTQTPKHLITATGQRVTLRCSPRSGDLSVYWYQQSLDQGLQFLIQYYNGEERAKGNILERFSAQQFPDLHSELNLSSLELGDSALYFCASSKTSGFEQFFGPGTRLTVL.

The chain links TRBV20-1 to TRBJ1-1; D is undetermined. V was clipped by 0 bases and J by 6 bases, with 11 bases between them. In germline, CDR1 is DFQATT, CDR2 SNEGSKA (reference sequence). This CDR3 is built from 13 residues. CDR3 residues: CSARDGEDPEAFF. As DNA, the CDR3 is TGCAGTGCTAGAGATGGGGAAGATCCTGAAGCTTTCTTT.

Only a few counts were recorded for this clonotype. The chain carries TRBV9 and TRBJ2-1; D may be TRBD1 (5 bases). The length of the CDR3 is 20 residues. Between the trimmed V and J ends, which lost 0 bases and 0 bases, there was a span of 22 bases. The germline gives CDR1 SGDLS, CDR2 YYNGEE. CDR3 bases: TGTGCCAGCAGCGTAGATGGTGGGGCAGGATATTCGAGCTCCTACAATGAGCAGTTCTTC. It encodes CASSVDGGAGYSSSYNEQFF.

The gene calls are TRBV5-8 and TRBJ1-6; the match to TRBD1 covers 8 bases. V shed 1 base, J shed 10 bases, and the junction held 7 bases outside the gene matches. CDR3 length equals 15 residues. CDR1 and CDR2 (germline): SGHTS, YDEGEE. CDR3 residues: CASSLLGQGRSPLHF. The DNA of the CDR3 is TGTGCCAGCAGCTTGCTAGGACAGGGTAGATCACCCCTCCACTTT.

The chain has TRBV7-9 and TRBJ2-1; TRBD1 matches at 9 bases. This CDR3 has 15 residues. V dropped 5 bases and J dropped 10; count of bases not matched to a gene: 12. Germline CDR1 and CDR2: SEHNR and FQNEAQ (reference sequence). The CDR3 region has the DNA TGTGCCAGCAGCCCGGGGGACAGGGTGGAGGGAGAGCAGTTCTTC. The encoded protein is CASSPGDRVEGEQFF.

The chain carries TRBV20-1 and TRBJ1-5; the match to TRBD1 covers 10 bases. This CDR3 region has 15 residues. V shed 4 bases, J shed 3 bases, and the junction held 6 bases outside the gene matches. The V gene's germline CDR1 is DFQATT and CDR2 SNEGSKA (reference sequence). CDR3 in amino acids: CSAIPGTGVNQPQHF. In DNA, the CDR3 is TGCAGTGCTATCCCGGGGACAGGGGTCAATCAGCCCCAGCATTTT.

V and J are TRBV2 and TRBJ2-6; D unresolved. From germline, CDR1 is SNHLY and CDR2 FYNNEI. The CDR3 has 15 residues. V shed 6 bases and J shed 1 base, with 10 bases lying between them. The DNA of the CDR3 is TGTGCCAGCAGCCGCGAGCTGTCTGGGGCCAACGTCCTGACTTTC. Amino acids: CASSRELSGANVLTF. Complete variable domain (other parts from reference TRBV2 and TRBJ2-6): EPEVTQTPSHQVTQMGQEVILRCVPISNHLYFYWYRQILGQKVEFLVSFYNNEISEKSEIFDDQFSVERPDGSNFTLKIRSTKLEDSAMYFCASSRELSGANVLTFGAGSRLTVL.

The chain has TRBV29-1 and TRBJ1-2; TRBD1 aligns across 7 bases. There are 13 residues in the CDR3. Germline values: CDR1 SQVTM, CDR2 ANQGSEA. After removal of 4 bases from V and 8 bases from J, the junction contained 10 bases not matched to a gene. In DNA, the CDR3 is TGCAGCGTTGGTCGGAGGGACAGAGGGGGCTACACCTTC. Translated: CSVGRRDRGGYTF.

The chain couples TRBV19 to TRBJ2-2; 8 bases map to TRBD1. The V and J ends lost 8 bases and 2 bases, in that order; junction bases with no gene match: 7. Germline V CDR1 and CDR2: LNHDA, SQIVND (reference sequence). The CDR3 runs to 15 residues. CDR3 region: CASRKDRVNTGELFF. In nucleotides, the CDR3 is TGTGCCAGTCGAAAGGACAGGGTAAACACCGGGGAGCTGTTTTTT. Looking up the rest from reference TRBV19 and TRBJ2-2 gives the full variable domain: DGGITQSPKYLFRKEGQNVTLSCEQNLNHDAMYWYRQDPGQGLRLIYYSQIVNDFQKGDIAEGYSVSREKKESFPLTVTSAQKNPTAFYLCASRKDRVNTGELFFGEGSRLTVL.

This clonotype turned up a few times. The V gene is TRBV7-9, the J gene TRBJ2-5, with D tentatively TRBD1 or TRBD2 (5 bases each). Germline V gene lookup returns CDR1 SEHNR and CDR2 FQNEAQ (reference sequence). V was clipped by 5 bases and J by 5 bases, with 15 bases between them. The CDR3 runs 14 residues. The CDR3 coding sequence is TGTGCCAGCAGCCTAGAGGGGCCTCAGGAGACCCAGTACTTC. Translated, it gives CASSLEGPQETQYF.

CDR3 DNA: TGTGCCAGCAGCAGCAATCCCTCCTATGGCTACACCTTC. Its protein product is CASSSNPSYGYTF. The chain links TRBV14 to TRBJ1-2; D remains ambiguous. Per the germline V gene, CDR1 is SGHDN and CDR2 is FVKESK. V was trimmed by 5 bases and J by 4 bases, leaving 11 bases between them. This CDR3 is built from 13 residues.

This chain links TRBV4-2 with TRBJ1-1, with D possibly TRBD1 on 5 matching bases. Germline V CDR1 and CDR2: LGHNA, YNFKEQ. V lost 0 bases, J lost 5 bases, and 10 bases lay in between. The CDR3 totals 14 residues. CDR3 bases: TGTGCCAGCAGCCAAGATAAGCAGGGTACTGAAGCTTTCTTT. Translated: CASSQDKQGTEAFF.

The chain joins TRBV4-1 to TRBJ2-5, with 7 bases lining up with TRBD2. V was pared by 0 bases and J by 1 base, with 5 bases of the junction left unmatched. This CDR3 has 16 amino acids. CDR1 and CDR2 from the germline V gene are MGHRA and YSYEKL. CDR3 bases: TGCGCCAGCAGCCAAGATCGGGACTACAGCCAAGAGACCCAGTACTTC. It specifies CASSQDRDYSQETQYF.

The chain joins TRBV6-5 to TRBJ2-2; the match to TRBD1 covers 7 bases. The germline gives CDR1 MNHEY, CDR2 SVGAGI. The CDR3 runs to 18 residues. With V trimmed by 5 bases and J by 1 base, 13 bases remained unmatched. The CDR3 spells CASSPLPVTGQNTGELFF. CDR3 sequence (DNA): TGTGCCAGCAGTCCTCTCCCAGTGACAGGGCAGAACACCGGGGAGCTGTTTTTT.

This rearrangement joins TRBV5-4 to TRBJ2-2; the match to TRBD2 covers 10 bases. CDR3 length: 16 residues. V trimming: 2 bases; J trimming: 7 bases; junction bases outside the gene matches: 8. Germline CDR1 and CDR2: SGHNT and YYREEE (reference sequence). CDR3 sequence (DNA): TGTGCCAGCAGCTTCCTAGCGGGGGTTGATGGCGGGGAGCTGTTTTTT. It yields the protein CASSFLAGVDGGELFF.